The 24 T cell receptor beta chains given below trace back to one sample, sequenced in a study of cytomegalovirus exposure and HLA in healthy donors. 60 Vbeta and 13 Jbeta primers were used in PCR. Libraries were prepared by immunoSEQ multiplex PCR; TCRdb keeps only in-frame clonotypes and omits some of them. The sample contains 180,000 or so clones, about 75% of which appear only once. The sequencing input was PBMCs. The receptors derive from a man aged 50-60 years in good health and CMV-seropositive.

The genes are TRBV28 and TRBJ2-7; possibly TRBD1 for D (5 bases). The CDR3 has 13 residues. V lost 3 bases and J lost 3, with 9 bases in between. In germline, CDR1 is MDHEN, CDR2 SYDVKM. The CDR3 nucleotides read TGTGCCAGCAGTTTGACAGATAACTACGAGCAGTACGTC. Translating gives CASSLTDNYEQYV.

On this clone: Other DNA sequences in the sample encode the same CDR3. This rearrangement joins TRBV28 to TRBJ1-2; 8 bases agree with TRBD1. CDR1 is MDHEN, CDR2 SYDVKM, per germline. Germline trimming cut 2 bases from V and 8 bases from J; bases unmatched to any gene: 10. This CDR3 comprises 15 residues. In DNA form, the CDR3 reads TGTGCCAGCAGTTTAGGACAGGGATTTCGTGGAGGCTACACCTTC. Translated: CASSLGQGFRGGYTF.

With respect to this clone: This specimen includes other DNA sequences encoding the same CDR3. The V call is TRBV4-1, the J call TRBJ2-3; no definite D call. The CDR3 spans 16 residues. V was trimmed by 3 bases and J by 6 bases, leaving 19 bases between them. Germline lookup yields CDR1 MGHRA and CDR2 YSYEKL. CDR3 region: CASSHPSIYLADTQYF. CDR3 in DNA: TGCGCCAGCAGCCACCCCTCCATTTACCTTGCGGATACGCAGTATTTT.

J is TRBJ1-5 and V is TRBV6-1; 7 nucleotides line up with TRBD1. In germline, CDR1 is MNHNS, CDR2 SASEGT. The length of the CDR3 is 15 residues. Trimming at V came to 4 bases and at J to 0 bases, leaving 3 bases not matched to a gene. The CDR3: CASSGQGLSNQPQHF. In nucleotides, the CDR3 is TGTGCCAGCAGTGGACAGGGACTTAGCAATCAGCCCCAGCATTTT.

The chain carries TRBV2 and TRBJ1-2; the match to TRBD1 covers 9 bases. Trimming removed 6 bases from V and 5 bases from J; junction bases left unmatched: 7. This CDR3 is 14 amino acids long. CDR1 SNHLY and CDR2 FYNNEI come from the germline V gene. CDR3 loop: CASRAGTGRYGYTF. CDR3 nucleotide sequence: TGTGCCAGCAGGGCCGGGACAGGGCGATATGGCTACACCTTC.

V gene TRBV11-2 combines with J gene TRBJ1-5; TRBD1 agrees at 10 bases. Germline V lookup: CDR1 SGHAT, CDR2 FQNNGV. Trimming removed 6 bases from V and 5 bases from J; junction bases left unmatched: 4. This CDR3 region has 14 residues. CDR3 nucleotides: TGTGCCAGCAGTATCGGACAGGGGGATCAGCCCCAGCATTTT. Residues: CASSIGQGDQPQHF.

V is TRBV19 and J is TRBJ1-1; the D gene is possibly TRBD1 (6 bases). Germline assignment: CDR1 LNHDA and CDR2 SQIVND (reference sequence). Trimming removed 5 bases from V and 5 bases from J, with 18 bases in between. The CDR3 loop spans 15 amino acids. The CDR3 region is CASSLRTALGTEAFF. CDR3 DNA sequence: TGTGCCAGTAGTCTCAGGACAGCCCTCGGTACTGAAGCTTTCTTT.

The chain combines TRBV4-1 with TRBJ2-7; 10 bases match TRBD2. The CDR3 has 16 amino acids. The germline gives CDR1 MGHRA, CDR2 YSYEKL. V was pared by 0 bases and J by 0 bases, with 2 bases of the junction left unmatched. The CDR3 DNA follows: TGCGCCAGCAGCCAAGAAACTAGCGGGGCCTCCTACGAGCAGTACTTC. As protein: CASSQETSGASYEQYF.

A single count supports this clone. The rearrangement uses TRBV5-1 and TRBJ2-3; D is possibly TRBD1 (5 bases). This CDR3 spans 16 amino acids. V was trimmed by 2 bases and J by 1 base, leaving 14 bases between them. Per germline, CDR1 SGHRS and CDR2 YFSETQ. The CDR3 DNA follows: TGCGCCAGCAGCTTTGCCGCCATACAGGGCACAGATACGCAGTATTTT. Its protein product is CASSFAAIQGTDTQYF.

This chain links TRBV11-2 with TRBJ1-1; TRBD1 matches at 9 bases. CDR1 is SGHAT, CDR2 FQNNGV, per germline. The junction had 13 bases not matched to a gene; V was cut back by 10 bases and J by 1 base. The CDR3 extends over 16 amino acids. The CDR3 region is CATLRPGQGKNTEAFF. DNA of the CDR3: TGTGCCACCCTAAGGCCGGGACAGGGTAAGAACACTGAAGCTTTCTTT.

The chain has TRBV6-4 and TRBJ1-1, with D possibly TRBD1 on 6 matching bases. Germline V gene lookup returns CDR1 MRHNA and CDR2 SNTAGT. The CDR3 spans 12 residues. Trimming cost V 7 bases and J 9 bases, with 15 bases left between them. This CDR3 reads CASMDRVGQAFF. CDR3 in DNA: TGTGCCAGCATGGACAGAGTTGGTCAAGCTTTCTTT.

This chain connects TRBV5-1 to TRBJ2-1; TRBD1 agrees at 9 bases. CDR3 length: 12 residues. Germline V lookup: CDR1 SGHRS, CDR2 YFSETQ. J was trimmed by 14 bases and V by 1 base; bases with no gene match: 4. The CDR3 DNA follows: TGCGCCAGCAGCTTGATGGACAGGGGAAAGTTCTTC. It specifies CASSLMDRGKFF.

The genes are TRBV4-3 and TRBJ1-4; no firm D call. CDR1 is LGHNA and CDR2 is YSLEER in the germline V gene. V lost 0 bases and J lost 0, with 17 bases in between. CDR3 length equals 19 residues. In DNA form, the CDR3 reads TGCGCCAGCAGCCAAGATCAGCTCGCAGGCCTCACAACTAATGAAAAACTGTTTTTT. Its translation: CASSQDQLAGLTTNEKLFF.

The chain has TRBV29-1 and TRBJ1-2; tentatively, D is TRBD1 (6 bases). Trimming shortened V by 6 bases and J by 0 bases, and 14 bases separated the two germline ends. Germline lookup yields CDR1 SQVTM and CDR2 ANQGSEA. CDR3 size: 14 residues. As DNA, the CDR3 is TGCAGCGTGGGCGGACAGCCTTCTAACTATGGCTACACCTTC. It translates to CSVGGQPSNYGYTF.

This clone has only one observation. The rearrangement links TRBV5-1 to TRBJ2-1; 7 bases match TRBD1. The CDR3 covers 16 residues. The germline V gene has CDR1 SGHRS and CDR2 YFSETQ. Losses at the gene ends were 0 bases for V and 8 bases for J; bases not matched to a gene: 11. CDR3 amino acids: CASSLVTGVPIDEQFF. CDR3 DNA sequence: TGCGCCAGCAGCTTGGTTACAGGGGTTCCAATCGATGAGCAGTTCTTC.

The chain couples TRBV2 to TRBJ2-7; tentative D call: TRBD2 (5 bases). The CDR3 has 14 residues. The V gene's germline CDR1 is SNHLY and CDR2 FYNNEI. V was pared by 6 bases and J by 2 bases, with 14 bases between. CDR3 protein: CASRNRGPAYEQYV. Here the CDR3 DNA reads TGTGCCAGCAGGAACCGGGGTCCCGCCTACGAGCAGTACGTC.

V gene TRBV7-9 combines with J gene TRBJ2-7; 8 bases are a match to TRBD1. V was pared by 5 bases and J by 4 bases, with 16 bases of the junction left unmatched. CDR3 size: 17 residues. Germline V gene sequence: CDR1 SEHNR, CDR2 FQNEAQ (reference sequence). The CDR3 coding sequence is TGTGCCAGCAGCCCCACTTCTAACGACAGGGGAACGTACGAGCAGTACGTC. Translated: CASSPTSNDRGTYEQYV.

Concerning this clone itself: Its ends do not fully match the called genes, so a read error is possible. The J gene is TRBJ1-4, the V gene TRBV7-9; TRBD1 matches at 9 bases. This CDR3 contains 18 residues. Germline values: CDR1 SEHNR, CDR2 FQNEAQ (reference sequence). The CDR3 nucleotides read TGTTCCAGCAGCTTAGCGGCGGGGGCGACAGGGGGGAATGAAAAACTGTTTTTT. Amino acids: CSSSLAAGATGGNEKLFF.

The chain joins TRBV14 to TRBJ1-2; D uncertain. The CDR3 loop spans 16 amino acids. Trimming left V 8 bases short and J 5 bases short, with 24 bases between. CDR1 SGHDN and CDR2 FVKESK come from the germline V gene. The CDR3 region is CASHGPGVATGYGYTF. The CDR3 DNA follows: TGTGCCAGCCACGGTCCGGGTGTGGCGACCGGTTATGGCTACACCTTC.

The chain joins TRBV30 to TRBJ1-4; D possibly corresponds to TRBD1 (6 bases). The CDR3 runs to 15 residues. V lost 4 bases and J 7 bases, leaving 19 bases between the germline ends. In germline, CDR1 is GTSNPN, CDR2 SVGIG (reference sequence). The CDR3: CAWTPRGTWTEKLFF. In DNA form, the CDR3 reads TGTGCCTGGACTCCGAGGGGGACATGGACTGAAAAACTGTTTTTT.

For the CDR3, the DNA is TGTGCCAGCAGTGAGGGGACAGGGGGCATGGAGCCCCAGCATTTT. Protein product: CASSEGTGGMEPQHF. This sequence joins TRBV2 and TRBJ1-5; TRBD1 matches at 12 bases. CDR1 and CDR2 (germline): SNHLY, FYNNEI. The CDR3 extends over 15 amino acids. V dropped 3 bases and J dropped 8; count of bases not matched to a gene: 5. Full variable domain (outside the CDR3, taken from reference TRBV2 and TRBJ1-5): EPEVTQTPSHQVTQMGQEVILRCVPISNHLYFYWYRQILGQKVEFLVSFYNNEISEKSEIFDDQFSVERPDGSNFTLKIRSTKLEDSAMYFCASSEGTGGMEPQHFGDGTRLSIL.

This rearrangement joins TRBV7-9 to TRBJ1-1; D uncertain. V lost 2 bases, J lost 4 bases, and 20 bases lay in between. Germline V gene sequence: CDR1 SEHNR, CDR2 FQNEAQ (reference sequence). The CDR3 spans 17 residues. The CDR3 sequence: CASSLYGTGATATEAFF. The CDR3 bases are TGTGCCAGCAGCTTATATGGAACGGGAGCGACGGCCACTGAAGCTTTCTTT.

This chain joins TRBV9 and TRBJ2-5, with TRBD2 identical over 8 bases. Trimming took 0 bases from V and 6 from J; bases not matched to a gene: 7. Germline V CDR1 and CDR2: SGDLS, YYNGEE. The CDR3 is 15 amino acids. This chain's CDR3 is CASSVETGGLQTQYF. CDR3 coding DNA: TGTGCCAGCAGCGTAGAGACGGGGGGGCTGCAGACCCAGTACTTC. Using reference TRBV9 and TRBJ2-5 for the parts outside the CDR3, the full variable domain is DSGVTQTPKHLITATGQRVTLRCSPRSGDLSVYWYQQSLDQGLQFLIQYYNGEERAKGNILERFSAQQFPDLHSELNLSSLELGDSALYFCASSVETGGLQTQYFGPGTRLLVL.

The CDR3 nucleotides read TGTGCCAGCAGCTTTACGGGACAGATAGTAAACACCATATATTTT. Protein sequence: CASSFTGQIVNTIYF. This chain connects TRBV5-8 to TRBJ1-3, with TRBD1 matching 7 bases. V lost 2 bases to trimming and J lost 6 bases; unmatched junction nucleotides: 8. There are 15 residues in the CDR3. Germline V gene data show CDR1 as SGHTS and CDR2 as YDEGEE.